This T cell receptor beta chain was captured by sequencing in a study of cytomegalovirus exposure and HLA in healthy donors. Findings and caveats of the study: The authors listed about 170 TCR beta chains as cytomegalovirus-associated. In a later analysis, across HLA loci, associated TCR counts were highest for DRB1, lowest for HLA-C.

This clone was found once. What it recognizes is unknown. The PCR used 60 Vbeta and 13 Jbeta primers. Some clones are missing from TCRdb's copy, which holds only in-frame ones; the method was immunoSEQ multiplex PCR. The data contain fewer than 120,000 clones, 80% of them singletons. Sequenced material: PBMCs. This TCR was sampled from a woman aged 60 to 75 in good health and CMV-seropositive.

CDR3 residues: CASSQGLAGGNEQFF. The CDR3 coding sequence is TGCGCCAGCAGCCAAGGTCTAGCGGGAGGTAATGAGCAGTTCTTC. V usage is TRBV4-1 and J usage is TRBJ2-1; 11 bases align to TRBD2. V was pared by 1 base and J by 7 bases, with 3 bases of the junction left unmatched. Germline V lookup: CDR1 MGHRA, CDR2 YSYEKL. The CDR3 is made up of 15 amino acids.